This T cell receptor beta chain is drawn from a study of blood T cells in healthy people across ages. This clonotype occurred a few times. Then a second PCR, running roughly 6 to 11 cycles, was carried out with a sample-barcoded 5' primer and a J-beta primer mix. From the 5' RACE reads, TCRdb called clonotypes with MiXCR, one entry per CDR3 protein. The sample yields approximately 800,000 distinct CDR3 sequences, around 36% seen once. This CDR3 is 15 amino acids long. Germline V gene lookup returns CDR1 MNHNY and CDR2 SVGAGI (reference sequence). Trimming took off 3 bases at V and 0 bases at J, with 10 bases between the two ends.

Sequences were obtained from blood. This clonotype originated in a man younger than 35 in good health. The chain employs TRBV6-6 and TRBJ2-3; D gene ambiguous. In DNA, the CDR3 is TGTGCCAGCAGTTATGTGGCGACTAGCACAGATACGCAGTATTTT. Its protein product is CASSYVATSTDTQYF.